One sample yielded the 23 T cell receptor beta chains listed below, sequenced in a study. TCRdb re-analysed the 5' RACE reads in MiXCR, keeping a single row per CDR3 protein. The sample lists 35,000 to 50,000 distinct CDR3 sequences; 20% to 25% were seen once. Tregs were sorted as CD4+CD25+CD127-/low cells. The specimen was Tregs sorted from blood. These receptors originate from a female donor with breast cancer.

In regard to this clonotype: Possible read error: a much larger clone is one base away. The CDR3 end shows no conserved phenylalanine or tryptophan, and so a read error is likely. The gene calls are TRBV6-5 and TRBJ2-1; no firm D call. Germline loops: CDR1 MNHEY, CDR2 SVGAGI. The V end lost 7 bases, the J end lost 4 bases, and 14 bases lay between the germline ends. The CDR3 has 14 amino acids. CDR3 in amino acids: CASNLGPNYNEQFL. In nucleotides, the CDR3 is TGTGCCAGCAATCTAGGGCCAAATTACAATGAGCAGTTCCTC.

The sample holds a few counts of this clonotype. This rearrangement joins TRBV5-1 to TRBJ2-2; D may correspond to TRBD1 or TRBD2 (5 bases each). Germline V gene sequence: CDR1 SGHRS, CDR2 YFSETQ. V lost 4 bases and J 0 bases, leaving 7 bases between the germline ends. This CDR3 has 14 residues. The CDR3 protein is CASSGGTNTGELFF. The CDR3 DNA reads TGCGCCAGCAGCGGGGGTACGAACACCGGGGAGCTGTTTTTT.

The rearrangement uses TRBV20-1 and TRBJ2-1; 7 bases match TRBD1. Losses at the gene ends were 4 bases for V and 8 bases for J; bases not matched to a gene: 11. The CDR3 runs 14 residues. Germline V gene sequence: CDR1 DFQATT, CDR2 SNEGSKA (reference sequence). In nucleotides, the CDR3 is TGCAGTGCTACGGCAGGGGGAGTCGACGATGAGCAGTTCTTC. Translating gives CSATAGGVDDEQFF.

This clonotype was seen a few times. The chain's CDR3 is CASSPWGGPDYNEQFF. In nucleotides, the CDR3 is TGTGCCAGCAGCCCGTGGGGAGGGCCAGATTACAATGAGCAGTTCTTC. This chain uses TRBV5-6 with TRBJ2-1; 7 nucleotides line up with TRBD2. J lost 4 bases, V lost 4 bases, and 11 bases had no gene match. The CDR3 loop spans 16 amino acids. The germline gives CDR1 SGHDT, CDR2 YYEEEE.

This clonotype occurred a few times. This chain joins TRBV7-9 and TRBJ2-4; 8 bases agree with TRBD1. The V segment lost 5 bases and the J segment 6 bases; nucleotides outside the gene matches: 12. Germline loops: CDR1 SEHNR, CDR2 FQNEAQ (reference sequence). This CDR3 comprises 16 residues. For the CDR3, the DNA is TGTGCCAGCAGCCTGTGGACAGGGACGGTGGGAAACATTCAGTACTTC. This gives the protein CASSLWTGTVGNIQYF.

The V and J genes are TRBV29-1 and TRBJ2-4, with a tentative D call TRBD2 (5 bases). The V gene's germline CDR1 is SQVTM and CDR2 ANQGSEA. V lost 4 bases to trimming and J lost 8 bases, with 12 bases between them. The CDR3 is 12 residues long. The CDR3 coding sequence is TGCAGCGTTGGAGAGGGATTATACATTCAGTACTTC. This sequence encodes CSVGEGLYIQYF. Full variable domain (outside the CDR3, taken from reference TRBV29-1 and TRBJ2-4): SAVISQKPSRDICQRGTSLTIQCQVDSQVTMMFWYRQQPGQSLTLIATANQGSEATYESGFVIDKFPISRPNLTFSTLTVSNMSPEDSSIYLCSVGEGLYIQYFGAGTRLSVL.

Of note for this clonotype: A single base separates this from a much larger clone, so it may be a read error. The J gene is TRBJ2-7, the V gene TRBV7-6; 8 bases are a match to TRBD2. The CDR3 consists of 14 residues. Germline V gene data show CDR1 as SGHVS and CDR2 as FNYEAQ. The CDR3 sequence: CTSSERTSSYEQYF. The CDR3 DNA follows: TGTACCAGCAGCGAACGGACTAGCAGCTACGAGCAGTACTTC.

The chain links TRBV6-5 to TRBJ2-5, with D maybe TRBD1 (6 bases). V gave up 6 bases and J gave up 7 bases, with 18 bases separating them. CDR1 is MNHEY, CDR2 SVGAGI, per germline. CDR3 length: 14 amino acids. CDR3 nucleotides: TGTGCCAGCAGCCCAGGACAGCCCCCAAGGACCCAGTACTTC. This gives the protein CASSPGQPPRTQYF.

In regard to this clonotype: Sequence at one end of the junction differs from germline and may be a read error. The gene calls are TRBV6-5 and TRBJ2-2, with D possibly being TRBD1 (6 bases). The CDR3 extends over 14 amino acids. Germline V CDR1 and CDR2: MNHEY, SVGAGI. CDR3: CTSSYSGVTGELLF. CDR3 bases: TGTACCAGCAGTTACTCAGGGGTCACCGGGGAGCTGTTGTTT.

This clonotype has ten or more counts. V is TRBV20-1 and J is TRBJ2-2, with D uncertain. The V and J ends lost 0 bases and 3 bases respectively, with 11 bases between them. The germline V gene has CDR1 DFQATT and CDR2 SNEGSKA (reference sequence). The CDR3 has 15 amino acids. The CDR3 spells CSARDLRAHTGELFF. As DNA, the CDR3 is TGCAGTGCTAGAGATCTCAGAGCCCACACCGGGGAGCTGTTTTTT.

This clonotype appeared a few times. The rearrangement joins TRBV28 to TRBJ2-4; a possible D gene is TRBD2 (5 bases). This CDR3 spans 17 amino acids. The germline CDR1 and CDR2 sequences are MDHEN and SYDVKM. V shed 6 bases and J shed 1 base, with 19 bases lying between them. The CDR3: CASSESVGPGAKNIQYF. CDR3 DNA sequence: TGTGCCAGCAGCGAGAGTGTAGGGCCGGGGGCCAAAAACATTCAGTACTTC.

CDR3 region: CAKRDLVERNTEAFF. The CDR3 DNA is TGTGCCAAGAGGGACCTTGTAGAAAGGAACACTGAAGCTTTCTTT. The chain is built from TRBV6-1 and TRBJ1-1; a weak D match, TRBD1 (5 bases). Germline V gives CDR1 MNHNS, CDR2 SASEGT. Trimming took 10 bases from V and 1 from J, leaving 19 bases between them. This CDR3 contains 15 residues.

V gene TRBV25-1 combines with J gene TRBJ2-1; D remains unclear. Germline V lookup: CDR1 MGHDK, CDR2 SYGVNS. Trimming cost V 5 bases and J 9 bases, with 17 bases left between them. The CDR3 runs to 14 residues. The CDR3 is CASSPYPMEGEQFF. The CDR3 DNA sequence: TGTGCCAGCAGTCCCTATCCTATGGAAGGTGAGCAGTTCTTC.

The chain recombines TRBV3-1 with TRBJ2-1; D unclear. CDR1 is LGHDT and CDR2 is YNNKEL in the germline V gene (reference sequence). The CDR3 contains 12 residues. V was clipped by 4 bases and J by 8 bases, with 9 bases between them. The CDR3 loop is CASSLTRDEQFF. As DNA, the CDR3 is TGTGCCAGCAGCCTTACTCGGGATGAGCAGTTCTTC.

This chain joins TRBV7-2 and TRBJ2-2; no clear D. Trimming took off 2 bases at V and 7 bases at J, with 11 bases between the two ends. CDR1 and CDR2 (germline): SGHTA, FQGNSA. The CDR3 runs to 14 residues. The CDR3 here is CASSLSGLGGELFF. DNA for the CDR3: TGTGCCAGCAGCTTATCGGGTTTGGGCGGGGAGCTGTTTTTT.

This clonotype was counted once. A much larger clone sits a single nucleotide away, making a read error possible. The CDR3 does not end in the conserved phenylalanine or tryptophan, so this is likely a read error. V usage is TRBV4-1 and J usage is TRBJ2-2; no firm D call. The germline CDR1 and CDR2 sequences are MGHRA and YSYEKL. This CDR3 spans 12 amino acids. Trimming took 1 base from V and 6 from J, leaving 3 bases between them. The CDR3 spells CASSQAAGELFC. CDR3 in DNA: TGCGCCAGCAGCCAAGCGGCCGGGGAGCTGTTTTGT.

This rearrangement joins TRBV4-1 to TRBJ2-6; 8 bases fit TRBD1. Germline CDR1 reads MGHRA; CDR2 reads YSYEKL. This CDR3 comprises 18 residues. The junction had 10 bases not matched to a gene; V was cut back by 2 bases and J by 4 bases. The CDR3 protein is CASSQSRDRLVGANVLTF. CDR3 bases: TGCGCCAGCAGCCAAAGCCGGGACAGGTTGGTCGGGGCCAACGTCCTGACTTTC.

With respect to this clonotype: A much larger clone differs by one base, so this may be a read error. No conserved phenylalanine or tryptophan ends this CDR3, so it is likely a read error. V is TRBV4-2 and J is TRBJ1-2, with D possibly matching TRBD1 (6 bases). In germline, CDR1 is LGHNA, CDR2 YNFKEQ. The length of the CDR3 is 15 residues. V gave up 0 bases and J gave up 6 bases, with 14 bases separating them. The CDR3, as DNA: TGTGCCAGCAGCCAAGAACCCCCAGGGGCCGATGGCTACACCTAC. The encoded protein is CASSQEPPGADGYTY.

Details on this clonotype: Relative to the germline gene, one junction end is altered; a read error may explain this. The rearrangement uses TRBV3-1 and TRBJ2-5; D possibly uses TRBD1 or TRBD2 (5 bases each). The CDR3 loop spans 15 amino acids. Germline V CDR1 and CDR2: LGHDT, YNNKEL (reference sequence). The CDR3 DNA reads TGTGCCGGCAGTCAAGACGGGACCCGATGGGAGACCCAGTACTTC. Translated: CAGSQDGTRWETQYF.

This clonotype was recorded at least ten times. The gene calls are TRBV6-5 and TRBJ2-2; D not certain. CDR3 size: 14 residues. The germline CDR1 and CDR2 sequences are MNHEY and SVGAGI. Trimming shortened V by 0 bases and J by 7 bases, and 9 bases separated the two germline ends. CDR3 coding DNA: TGTGCCAGCAGTTACTCGCTTAGAGGCGGGGAGCTGTTTTTT. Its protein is CASSYSLRGGELFF.

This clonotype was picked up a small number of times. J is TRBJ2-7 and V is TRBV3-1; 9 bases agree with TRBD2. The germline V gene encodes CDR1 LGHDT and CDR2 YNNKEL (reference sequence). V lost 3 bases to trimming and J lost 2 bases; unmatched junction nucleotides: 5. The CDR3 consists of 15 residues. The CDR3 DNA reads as TGTGCCAGCAGCCATATGGCGGGAGGGCCCTACGAGCAGTACTTC. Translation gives CASSHMAGGPYEQYF.

In DNA form, the CDR3 reads TGTGCCAGCAGTGATACTAGCGGGAGGGGTTGGGGTGAGCAGTTCTTC. Residues: CASSDTSGRGWGEQFF. The chain employs TRBV2 and TRBJ2-1, with 13 nucleotides matching TRBD2. CDR3 length: 16 residues. CDR1 and CDR2 from the germline V gene are SNHLY and FYNNEI. With V trimmed by 3 bases and J by 9 bases, 8 bases remained unmatched.

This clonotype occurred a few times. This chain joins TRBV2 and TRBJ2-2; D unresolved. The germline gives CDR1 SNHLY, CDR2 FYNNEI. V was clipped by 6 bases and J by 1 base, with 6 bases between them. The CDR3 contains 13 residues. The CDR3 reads CASSYVNTGELFF. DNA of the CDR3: TGTGCCAGCAGCTACGTGAACACCGGGGAGCTGTTTTTT.